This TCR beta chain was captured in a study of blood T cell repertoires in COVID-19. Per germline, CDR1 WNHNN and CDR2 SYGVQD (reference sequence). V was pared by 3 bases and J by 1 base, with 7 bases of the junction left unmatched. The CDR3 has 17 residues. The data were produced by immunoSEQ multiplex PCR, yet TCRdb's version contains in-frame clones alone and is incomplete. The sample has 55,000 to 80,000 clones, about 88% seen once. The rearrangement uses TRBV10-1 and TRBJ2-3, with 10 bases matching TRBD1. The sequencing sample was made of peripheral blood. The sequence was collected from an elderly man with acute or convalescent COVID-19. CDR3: CASSDPSGTGGTDTQYF. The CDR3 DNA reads TGCGCCAGCAGTGACCCCTCCGGGACAGGGGGCACAGATACGCAGTATTTT.